This record looks at one T cell receptor (beta chain) sequence and its context. The antigen remains unidentified. Germline values: CDR1 KGHSH, CDR2 LQKENI. V was trimmed by 2 bases and J by 4 bases, leaving 15 bases between them. This CDR3 is built from 15 residues. This entry is derived from a study of CD8 T cells in ankylosing spondylitis. Whole-study findings and limits: Ankylosing spondylitis blood appeared to carry a characteristic TCR beta motif of roughly 8 highly homologous variants. Past research had described some motif variants in reactive arthritis synovial fluid and blood. The study looked at matched synovial fluid samples from ankylosing spondylitis patients. Disease-linked clones were reported to be significantly enriched there.

Generation of TCR beta libraries employed quantitative 5'-RACE incorporating molecular barcodes. TCRdb fed the 5' RACE reads into MiXCR, producing one record per CDR3 protein. Of 180,000 or so distinct CDR3 sequences listed, approximately 10% are singletons. The TCR comes from a male donor with ankylosing spondylitis or in good health (not recorded which). This chain connects TRBV18 to TRBJ2-7; D remains unclear. The source material was blood, either unsorted or a sorted T cell fraction (not recorded which). The CDR3 bases are TGTGCCAGCTCACCAACTGCACCGGGTCAATACGAGCAGTACTTC. As protein: CASSPTAPGQYEQYF.